Listed below are T cell receptor beta chains from one sample, sequenced in a study of T cell repertoires in cytomegalovirus infection. MiXCR was run by TCRdb on the reads, yielding one entry per CDR3 protein. The table shows 150,000 or so distinct CDR3 sequences, with about 15% occurring only once. The sequencing sample was made of CD8+ T cells from PBMCs. These receptors all stem from a human donor in good health (CMV status not recorded). Some clones in this sample may be carry-over from other donors' samples. The CDR3 runs from the conserved cysteine through the conserved F or W. The order of the fields is V gene, CDR3 protein.

v_gene: TRBV6-5; CDR3aa: CASSNTGRDEQFF
v_gene: TRBV7-8; CDR3aa: CASSPIWRSSSYNEQFF
v_gene: TRBV6-1; CDR3aa: CASKAGVKLFF
v_gene: TRBV6-2/TRBV6-3; CDR3aa: CASSPTGFGEQFF
v_gene: TRBV12-3/TRBV12-4; CDR3aa: CASSFARGAYEQYF
v_gene: TRBV7-2; CDR3aa: CASSLTDTRNSPLHF
v_gene: TRBV24-1; CDR3aa: CATSQDRDRAIATNEKLFF
v_gene: TRBV7-2; CDR3aa: CASSLASGGGAHYEQYF
v_gene: TRBV20-1; CDR3aa: CSARDLGQRGPGDIQYF
v_gene: TRBV7-8; CDR3aa: CASRGLIGPLGDEQYF
v_gene: TRBV12-3/TRBV12-4; CDR3aa: CASSLGQGINEQFF
v_gene: TRBV20-1; CDR3aa: CSAGILAGGMDEQYF
v_gene: TRBV4-1; CDR3aa: CASSQVLAEPLYEQYF
v_gene: TRBV7-9; CDR3aa: CASSQGTSGSPLHF
v_gene: TRBV14; CDR3aa: CASSQVTNDEQFF
v_gene: TRBV11-3; CDR3aa: CASSSGLAGLTGELFF
v_gene: TRBV7-8; CDR3aa: CASSLEMTSGRSTDTQYF